This T cell receptor beta chain comes out of a study of T cell repertoires in cytomegalovirus infection. Study results and limitations: Adding up the frequency of public TCR beta families identified people who carried CMV plus the relevant HLA.

J gave up 6 bases and V 5 bases, and 9 bases lay outside the gene matches. Germline lookup yields CDR1 SGHTA and CDR2 FQGNSA. This CDR3 region has 16 residues. Many counts were recorded for this clonotype. The antigen is unknown. MiXCR, run by TCRdb on the reads, gives a single entry per CDR3 protein. The sample lists 450,000 to 650,000 distinct CDR3 sequences; approximately 25% were seen once. The sample consisted of PBMCs. V gene TRBV7-2 combines with J gene TRBJ2-2, with 10 bases identical to TRBD1. This receptor was identified in a human donor in good health (CMV status not recorded). Some clones in this sample may be carry-over from other donors' samples. CDR3 nucleotides: TGTGCCAGCAGCCCAACCGGGACAGGGGTCGCCGGGGAGCTGTTTTTT. Protein product: CASSPTGTGVAGELFF.